This record looks at one TCR beta chain sequence and its context. One end of the junction does not line up with germline, which may come from a read error. The data stem from a study of blood T cell repertoires in COVID-19. Study in general: There were acute and convalescent COVID-19 samples, and they came from the United States, Italy and Spain. PBMCs, B-cell-depleted T cells, or T cells were the source of the cDNA or gDNA that made up the material.

The CDR3 is 12 residues long. CDR1 and CDR2 from the germline V gene are SQVTM and ANQGSEA. In the authors' workflow: Nucleated cell number was recorded as an estimate derived from reference gene primer amplification. The assay was immunoSEQ multiplex PCR, and TCRdb's table has in-frame clones only and misses some. V, J and clone size were drawn from that table, and D and trimming were deduced from the DNA. Of some 250,000 clones in the sample, approximately 86% were seen once. The chain has TRBV29-1 and TRBJ1-2, with TRBD1 as a possible D gene (6 bases). The TCR sequence derives from a woman younger than 45 who had recovered from COVID-19. The sample was peripheral blood. The CDR3 protein is CSVEGQGKLIEF. DNA for the CDR3: TGCAGCGTTGAAGGGCAGGGGAAATTGATAGAGTTC.